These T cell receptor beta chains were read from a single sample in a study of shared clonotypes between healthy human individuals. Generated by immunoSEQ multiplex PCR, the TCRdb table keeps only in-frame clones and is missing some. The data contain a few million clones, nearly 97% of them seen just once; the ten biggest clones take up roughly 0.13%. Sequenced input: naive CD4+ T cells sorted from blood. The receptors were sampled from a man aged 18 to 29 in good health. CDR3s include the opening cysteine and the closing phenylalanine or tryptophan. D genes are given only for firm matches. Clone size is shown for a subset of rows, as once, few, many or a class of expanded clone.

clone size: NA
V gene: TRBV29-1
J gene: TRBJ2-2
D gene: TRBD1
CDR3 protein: CSVEDRAGGELFF
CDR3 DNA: TGCAGCGTTGAGGACAGGGCGGGCGGGGAGCTGTTTTTT

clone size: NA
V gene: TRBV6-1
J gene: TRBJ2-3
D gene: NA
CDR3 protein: CASSRLGVSTDTQYF
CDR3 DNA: TGTGCCAGCAGCAGACTAGGAGTGAGCACAGATACGCAGTATTTT

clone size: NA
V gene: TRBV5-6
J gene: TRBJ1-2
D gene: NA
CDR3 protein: CASSSRGGYTF
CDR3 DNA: TGTGCCAGCAGCTCGAGAGGGGGCTACACCTTC

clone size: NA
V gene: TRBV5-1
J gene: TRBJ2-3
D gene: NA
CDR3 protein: CASSFGNPLSTDTQYF
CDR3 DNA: TGCGCCAGCAGCTTTGGAAACCCGCTGAGCACAGATACGCAGTATTTT

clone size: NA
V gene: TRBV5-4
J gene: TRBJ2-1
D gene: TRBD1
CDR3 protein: CASSQQGGKGNEQFF
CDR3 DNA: TGTGCCAGCAGCCAACAGGGGGGAAAGGGTAATGAGCAGTTCTTC

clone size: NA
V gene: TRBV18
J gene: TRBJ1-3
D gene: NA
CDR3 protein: CASSPTDSGNTIYF
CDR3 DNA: TGTGCCAGCTCTCCGACCGACTCTGGAAACACCATATATTTT

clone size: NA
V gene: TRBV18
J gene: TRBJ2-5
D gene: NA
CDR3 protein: CASSPPGGETQYF
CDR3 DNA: TGTGCCAGCTCACCACCGGGGGGTGAGACCCAGTACTTC

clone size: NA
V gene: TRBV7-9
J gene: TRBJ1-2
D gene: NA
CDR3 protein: CASTPTGSNYGYTF
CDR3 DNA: TGTGCCAGCACCCCTACAGGGAGTAACTATGGCTACACCTTC

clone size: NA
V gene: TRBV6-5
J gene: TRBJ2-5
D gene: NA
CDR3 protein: CASSYPGVETQYF
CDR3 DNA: TGTGCCAGCAGTTATCCCGGGGTGGAGACCCAGTACTTC

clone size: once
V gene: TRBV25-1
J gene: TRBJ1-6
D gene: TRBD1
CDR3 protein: CASSESVLVTGARIHF
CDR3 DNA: TGTGCCAGCAGTGAATCCGTCTTGGTAACAGGGGCTCGCATCCACTTT

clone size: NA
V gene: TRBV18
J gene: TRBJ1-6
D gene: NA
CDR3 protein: CASSPVSDGSPLHF
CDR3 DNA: TGTGCCAGCTCACCCGTTTCTGATGGTTCACCCCTCCACTTT

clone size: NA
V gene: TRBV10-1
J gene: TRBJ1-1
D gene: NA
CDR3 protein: CASSERYGPNTEAFF
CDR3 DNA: TGCGCCAGCAGTGAGAGGTACGGCCCGAACACTGAAGCTTTCTTT

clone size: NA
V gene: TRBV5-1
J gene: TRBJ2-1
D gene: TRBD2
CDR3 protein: CASSLVGLAGGNYNEQFF
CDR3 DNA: TGCGCCAGCAGTTTAGTCGGACTAGCGGGAGGAAACTACAATGAGCAGTTCTTC

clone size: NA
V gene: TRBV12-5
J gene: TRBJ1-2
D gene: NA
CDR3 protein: CASGLGTDGYTF
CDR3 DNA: TGTGCTAGTGGTTTGGGAACGGATGGCTACACCTTC

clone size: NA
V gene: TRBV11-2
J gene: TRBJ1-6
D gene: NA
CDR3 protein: CASSLASDNSPLHF
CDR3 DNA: TGTGCCAGCAGCTTAGCGTCTGATAATTCACCCCTCCACTTT

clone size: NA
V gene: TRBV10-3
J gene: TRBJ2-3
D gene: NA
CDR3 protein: CAISEQGSDTQYF
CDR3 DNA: TGTGCCATCAGTGAACAGGGAAGCGATACGCAGTATTTT

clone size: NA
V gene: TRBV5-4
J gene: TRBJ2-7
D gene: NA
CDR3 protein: CASSRLGFYEQYF
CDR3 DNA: TGTGCCAGCAGCCGACTAGGTTTCTACGAGCAGTACTTC

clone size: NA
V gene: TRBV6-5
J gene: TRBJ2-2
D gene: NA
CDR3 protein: CASTLGVLNTGELFF
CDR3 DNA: TGTGCCAGCACTTTGGGCGTTTTGAACACCGGGGAGCTGTTTTTT

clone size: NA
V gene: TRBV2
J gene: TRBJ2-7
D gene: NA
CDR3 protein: CASINRAYEQYF
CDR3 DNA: TGTGCCAGTATTAACAGGGCCTACGAGCAGTACTTC

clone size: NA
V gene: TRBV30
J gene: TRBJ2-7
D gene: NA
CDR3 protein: CAWSARLGSGGEQYF
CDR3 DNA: TGTGCCTGGAGTGCCCGTTTAGGCTCCGGGGGCGAGCAGTACTTC

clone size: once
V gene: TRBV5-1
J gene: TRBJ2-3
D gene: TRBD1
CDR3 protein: CASSVRQGATDTQYF
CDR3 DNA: TGCGCCAGCAGCGTGAGACAGGGAGCCACAGATACGCAGTATTTT

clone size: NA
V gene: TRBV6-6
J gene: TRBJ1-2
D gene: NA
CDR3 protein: CASSYSSEGTGYTF
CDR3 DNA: TGTGCCAGCAGTTACTCTTCTGAGGGCACTGGCTACACCTTC

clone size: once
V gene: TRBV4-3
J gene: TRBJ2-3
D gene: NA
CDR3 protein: CASSQDRLSTDTQYF
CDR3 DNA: TGCGCCAGCAGCCAAGATCGCCTTAGCACAGATACGCAGTATTTT

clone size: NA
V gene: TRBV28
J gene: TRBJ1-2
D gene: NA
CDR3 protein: CASSLEYGYTF
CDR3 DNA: TGTGCCAGCAGTTTAGAATATGGCTACACCTTC

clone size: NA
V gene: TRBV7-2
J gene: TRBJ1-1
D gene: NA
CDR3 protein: CASSSRIMNTEAFF
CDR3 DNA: TGTGCCAGCAGCTCCCGAATCATGAACACTGAAGCTTTCTTT

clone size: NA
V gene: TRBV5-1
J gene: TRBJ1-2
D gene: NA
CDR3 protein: CASTDAYYGYTF
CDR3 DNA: TGCGCCAGCACGGACGCCTACTATGGCTACACCTTC

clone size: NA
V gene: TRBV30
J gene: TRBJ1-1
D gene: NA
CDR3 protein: CAWSWGDEAFF
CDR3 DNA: TGTGCCTGGAGTTGGGGCGATGAAGCTTTCTTT

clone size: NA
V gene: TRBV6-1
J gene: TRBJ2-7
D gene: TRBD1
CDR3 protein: CASSESGWTGGYEQYF
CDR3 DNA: TGTGCCAGCAGTGAATCCGGGTGGACAGGGGGCTACGAGCAGTACTTC

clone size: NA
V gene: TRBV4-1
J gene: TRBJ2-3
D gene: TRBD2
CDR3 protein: CASSQIGLAGGSFTDTQYF
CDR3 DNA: TGCGCCAGCAGCCAGATCGGGCTAGCGGGAGGGTCTTTCACAGATACGCAGTATTTT

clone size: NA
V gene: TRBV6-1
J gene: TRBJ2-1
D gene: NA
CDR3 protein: CASSSFSSVEQFF
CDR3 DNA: TGTGCCAGCAGTTCCTTTTCTAGCGTAGAGCAGTTCTTC

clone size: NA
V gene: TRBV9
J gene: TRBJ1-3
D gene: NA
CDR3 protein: CASSVGVKGKVFGNTIYF
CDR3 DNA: TGTGCCAGCAGCGTAGGTGTCAAAGGAAAGGTTTTTGGAAACACCATATATTTT

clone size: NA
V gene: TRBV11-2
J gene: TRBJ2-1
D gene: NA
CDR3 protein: CASSFWGSEQFF
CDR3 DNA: TGTGCCAGCAGCTTTTGGGGGAGTGAGCAGTTCTTC

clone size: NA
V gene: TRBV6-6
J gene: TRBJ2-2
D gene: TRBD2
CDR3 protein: CASSYQRESGELFF
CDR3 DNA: TGTGCCAGCAGTTATCAGCGGGAGTCCGGGGAGCTGTTTTTT

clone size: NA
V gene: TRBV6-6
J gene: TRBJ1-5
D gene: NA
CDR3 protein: CASSSQGGGNQPQHF
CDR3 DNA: TGTGCCAGCAGCTCCCAAGGGGGTGGCAATCAGCCCCAGCATTTT

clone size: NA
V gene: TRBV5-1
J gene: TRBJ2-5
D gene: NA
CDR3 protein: CASSPSPGTETQYF
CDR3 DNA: TGCGCCAGCAGCCCGTCGCCGGGGACGGAGACCCAGTACTTC

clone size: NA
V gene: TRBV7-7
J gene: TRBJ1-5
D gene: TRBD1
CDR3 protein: CASSPPGQVRRAQHF
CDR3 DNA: TGTGCTAGCAGCCCACCGGGACAGGTTCGTAGGGCCCAGCATTTT

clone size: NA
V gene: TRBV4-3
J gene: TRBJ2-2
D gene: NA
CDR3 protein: CASSQDLSLKSTGELFF
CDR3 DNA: TGCGCCAGCAGCCAAGATTTAAGTCTCAAGAGCACCGGGGAGCTGTTTTTT

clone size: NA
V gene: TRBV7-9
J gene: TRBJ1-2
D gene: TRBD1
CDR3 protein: CASSSMTGNYGYTF
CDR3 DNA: TGTGCCAGCAGCTCTATGACAGGGAACTATGGCTACACCTTC

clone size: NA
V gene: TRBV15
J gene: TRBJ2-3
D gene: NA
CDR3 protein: CATSRERPGIIGDTQYF
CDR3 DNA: TGTGCCACCAGCAGGGAAAGACCGGGAATAATTGGGGATACGCAGTATTTT

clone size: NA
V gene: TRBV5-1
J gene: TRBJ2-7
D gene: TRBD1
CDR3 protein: CASSLEGGSSNEQYF
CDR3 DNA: TGCGCCAGCAGCTTGGAAGGGGGCTCATCGAACGAGCAGTACTTC

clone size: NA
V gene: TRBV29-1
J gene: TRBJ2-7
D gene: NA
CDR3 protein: CSVPWSLYEQYF
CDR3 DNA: TGCAGCGTTCCCTGGTCTTTATACGAGCAGTACTTC

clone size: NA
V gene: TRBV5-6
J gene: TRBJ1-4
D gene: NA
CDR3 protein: CASSFTGLATNEKLFF
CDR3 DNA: TGTGCCAGCAGTTTTACGGGGCTTGCAACTAATGAAAAACTGTTTTTT